The 7 T cell receptor beta chains in this list originate from one sample, sequenced in a study of blood T cell repertoires in COVID-19 (dated by TCRdb to the early 2020s). Library method: the immunoSEQ multiplex PCR assay. Imported from immuneACCESS, the table was reduced by TCRdb to in-frame sequences with V and J called. These copies leave out some clones; in studies compared against another copy, an unresolved V gene accounts for under half, and the cause of the remainder is not known. Present in this sample are 39,000 or so clones, 91% of which were seen just once. The leading ten clones occupy 2.2% of the sample. Sequencing was done on a sample of peripheral blood. These receptors originate from a man aged 50 or older with active COVID-19.

The V and J genes are TRBV10-3 and TRBJ1-1; D perhaps matches TRBD1 (5 bases). The V end lost 6 bases, the J end lost 1 base, and 6 bases lay between the germline ends. The CDR3 is 12 residues long. In germline, CDR1 is ENHRY, CDR2 SYGVKD. The CDR3 DNA reads as TGTGCCATCAGGACAGAGAACACTGAAGCTTTCTTT. Residues: CAIRTENTEAFF.

The rearrangement links TRBV7-2 to TRBJ2-4; 10 bases agree with TRBD2. CDR1 and CDR2 (germline): SGHTA, FQGNSA. V dropped 4 bases and J dropped 8; count of bases not matched to a gene: 8. The CDR3 spans 15 residues. CDR3 nucleotides: TGTGCCAGCAGCTCGAGCGGGGGGGCCGGATACATTCAGTACTTC. This translates into CASSSSGGAGYIQYF.

The CDR3 here is CASSLWTGFSNEQFF. CDR3 coding DNA: TGTGCCAGCAGCTTATGGACAGGGTTTTCCAATGAGCAGTTCTTC. The chain recombines TRBV5-5 with TRBJ2-1; 8 bases agree with TRBD1. V dropped 2 bases and J dropped 6; count of bases not matched to a gene: 7. The CDR3 has 15 amino acids. CDR1 SGHKS and CDR2 YYEKEE come from the germline V gene (reference sequence).

This clone occurred once. The CDR3 is CASSTGTSKGSEQFF. CDR3 bases: TGTGCCAGCAGCACCGGGACTAGCAAGGGCAGTGAGCAGTTCTTC. The V gene is TRBV5-4, the J gene TRBJ2-1; TRBD2 agrees at 9 bases. The CDR3 has 15 amino acids. CDR1 is SGHNT, CDR2 YYREEE, per germline (reference sequence). V lost 4 bases and J lost 9; bases outside the gene matches: 11.

This chain joins TRBV5-1 and TRBJ1-1, with D perhaps TRBD1 (5 bases). The CDR3 loop spans 13 amino acids. V dropped 4 bases and J dropped 5 bases, with 12 bases sitting between them. Per germline, CDR1 SGHRS and CDR2 YFSETQ. The CDR3 spells CASSQQEGTEAFF. Written as DNA, the CDR3 is TGCGCCAGCAGCCAGCAGGAGGGGACTGAAGCTTTCTTT.

The chain is built from TRBV29-1 and TRBJ1-1; 11 positions agree with TRBD1. This CDR3 comprises 13 residues. The V gene end was trimmed by 7 bases and the J gene end by 4 bases; junction bases not matched to a gene: 5. Germline V CDR1 and CDR2: SQVTM, ANQGSEA. The CDR3 loop is CSGRGQGGTEAFF. CDR3 coding DNA: TGCAGCGGTAGGGGACAGGGGGGCACTGAAGCTTTCTTT.

The CDR3 bases are TGTGCCAGCAGCCAAGTGTTAGCCACTGAAGCTTTCTTT. Its translation: CASSQVLATEAFF. The gene calls are TRBV14 and TRBJ1-1; D ambiguous. Trimming left V 1 base short and J 4 bases short, with 7 bases between. This CDR3 has 13 amino acids. Germline CDR1 and CDR2: SGHDN and FVKESK.